The entry that follows covers one TCR beta chain sequence. This clonotype was found many times. The antigen it binds to is not known. Base quality data are lacking; no much larger clone is found one base away. A case-control design nested within a healthcare worker cohort in London, UK, was used, with weekly nasopharyngeal swab PCR tests and blood sampling performed. Between 23 and 31 March 2020, the week of the UK lockdown, healthcare workers were enrolled and then followed up weekly for as long as 16 weeks. The record originates from a study of early T cells in non-severe SARS-CoV-2 infection (dated by TCRdb to the early 2020s). Broadly, across the study: TCR sequencing used bulk RNA from unsorted whole blood, so alpha and beta chains could not be paired.

From a lookup of the germline V gene (reference sequence), CDR1 and CDR2 are LGHDT and YNNKEL. Here V drops 4 bases and J drops 2 bases, and the junction holds 5 bases not matched to any gene. Spanning cysteine to phenylalanine, the CDR3 consists of 17 amino acids. Only the CDR3 DNA is retained, 51 bases long and in frame from the first base. The library was produced with 5' RACE. Sequencing relied on a NextSeq 500. In the TCR library protocol, unique molecular identifiers were attached to individual cDNA molecules to correct for PCR bias and sequencing error. Both TCR alpha and beta chains were sequenced, and tight co-correlation was observed between alpha and beta sequence abundances in each sample. Per the authors' processing: Decombinator V4 was used to annotate the V gene, J gene and CDR3 of the TCR sequences. Expanded TCRs were defined as changing significantly between any two time points under a Poisson model with p below 0.0001. TCR abundances were normalised to the total number of TCRs sequenced in each sample and reported as counts per million. MAIT TCRs were defined by TRAV1-2 paired with TRAJ12, TRAJ20 or TRAJ33, and iNKT TCRs by TRAV10 paired with TRAJ18. VDJdb, accessed 1 November 2021, was searched for CMV, EBV and SARS-CoV-2 annotated TCRs, excluding TCRs annotated for multiple antigens. Starting from the raw public reads, TCRdb applied fastp trimming at Q25, assembled clones with MiXCR and retained in-frame beta chains. Rows matching on CDR3 protein sequence are summarized as one entry with the most common DNA and genes. The V and J calls were determined by TCRdb, not by the authors. This sample is represented by just under 65,000 distinct CDR3 sequences; approximately 10% of them were singletons. Nearly 3% of the sample rests with the top ten.

Results the study describes overall, beyond this receptor: Matching against VDJdb was skewed toward anti-spike CD8 responses, likely underestimated virus-specific expansions, and missed private and CD4 specificities.

Sequenced here: whole blood, sampled at baseline. The source is an adult who was a healthcare worker with PCR-confirmed SARS-CoV-2 infection or an uninfected control (not recorded which). The rearrangement combines TRBV3-1 with TRBJ2-5, with TRBD2 identical over 15 junction bases. CDR3 protein: CASSRGLAGGLQETQYF. The sequenced DNA: TGTGCCAGCAGCCGGGGACTAGCGGGGGGTCTACAAGAGACCCAGTACTTC.